The 6 T cell receptor beta chains given below trace back to one sample, sequenced in a study of human T cells and chemical hapten exposure (dated by TCRdb to the early 2020s). The library was obtained by RACE. TCRdb names NextSeq 500 as the instrument used. The public reads were run again by TCRdb, first through fastp at Q25 and then through MiXCR, and only productive beta chains were kept. Merged by CDR3 protein, the rows form single entries marked with the most common genes and DNA. This sample holds 350,000 or so distinct CDR3 sequences; around 7% were observed only once. About 8% of the sample goes to the ten largest clones. The time point label corresponds to: patch test 1, 2 weeks after DPC sensitization. Sample treatment or condition, as interpreted from the label and publication: therapeutic diphenylcyclopropenone sensitization with weekly scalp DPC. Sequenced material: whole blood, taken in connection with sensitization to the hapten diphenylcyclopropenone (DPC). Source of these receptors: a young woman with alopecia areata. Some clones in this sample may be carry-over from other donors' samples.

There are many counts of this clonotype. V gene TRBV28 combines with J gene TRBJ2-6; D is unclear. V was pared by 6 bases and J by 0 bases, with 9 bases between. This CDR3 contains 15 residues. CDR1 is MDHEN and CDR2 is SYDVKM in the germline V gene. The CDR3 loop is CASRTGNSGANVLTF. Here the CDR3 DNA reads TGTGCCAGCAGAACTGGAAACTCTGGGGCCAACGTCCTGACTTTC.

The chain uses TRBV4-3 and TRBJ1-4; D is ambiguous. V gave up 0 bases and J gave up 8 bases, with 16 bases separating them. CDR1 and CDR2 (germline): LGHNA, YSLEER. This CDR3 is 16 amino acids long. The CDR3 region has the DNA TGCGCCAGCAGCCAAGATATGGGGATCGGGAAGGAAAAACTGTTTTTT. Translating gives CASSQDMGIGKEKLFF.

This clonotype appeared a few times. V gene TRBV6-2 or TRBV6-3 combines with J gene TRBJ2-3, with 7 bases identical to TRBD1. Trimming cost V 4 bases and J 0 bases; bases outside gene matches: 28. CDR3 length equals 23 residues. Germline V CDR1 and CDR2: MNHEY, SVGEGT. The CDR3 sequence: CASSSGWAQLGGSRLQSTDTQYF. In DNA, the CDR3 is TGTGCCAGCAGTTCAGGGTGGGCTCAATTAGGGGGCTCCCGACTACAAAGCACAGATACGCAGTATTTT.

This clonotype came up a few times. This chain links TRBV18 with TRBJ2-3; no clear D gene. CDR1 KGHSH and CDR2 LQKENI come from the germline V gene. CDR3 length: 13 amino acids. Between the trimmed V and J ends, which lost 3 bases and 0 bases, there was a span of 4 bases. The DNA of the CDR3 is TGTGCCAGCTCACCGGCAAGCACAGATACGCAGTATTTT. Its translation is CASSPASTDTQYF.

The chain carries TRBV20-1 and TRBJ1-1; D remains unclear. Germline-derived CDR1 and CDR2 are DFQATT and SNEGSKA (reference sequence). This CDR3 spans 10 amino acids. Between the trimmed V and J ends, which lost 5 bases and 5 bases, there was a span of 6 bases. CDR3 loop: CSARGTEAFF. The DNA for the CDR3 is TGCAGTGCTCGAGGAACTGAAGCTTTCTTT.

The rearrangement links TRBV28 to TRBJ2-5, with 7 bases lining up with TRBD1. The CDR3 is 15 residues long. The germline V gene has CDR1 MDHEN and CDR2 SYDVKM. Trimming cost V 2 bases and J 1 base; bases outside gene matches: 4. CDR3 sequence: CASSLRGTVQETQYF. CDR3 DNA: TGTGCCAGCAGTTTAAGGGGGACAGTCCAAGAGACCCAGTACTTC.